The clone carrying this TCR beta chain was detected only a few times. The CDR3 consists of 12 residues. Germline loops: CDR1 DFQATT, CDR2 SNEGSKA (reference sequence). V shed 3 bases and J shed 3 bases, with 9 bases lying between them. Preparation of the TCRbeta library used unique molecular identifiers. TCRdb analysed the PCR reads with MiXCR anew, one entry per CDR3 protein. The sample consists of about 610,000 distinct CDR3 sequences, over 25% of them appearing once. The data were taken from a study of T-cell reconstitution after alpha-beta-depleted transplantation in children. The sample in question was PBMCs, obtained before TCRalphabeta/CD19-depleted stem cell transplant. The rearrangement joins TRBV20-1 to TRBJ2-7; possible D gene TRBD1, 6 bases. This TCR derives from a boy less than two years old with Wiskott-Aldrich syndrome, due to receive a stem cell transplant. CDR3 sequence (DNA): TGCAGTGCTAGCACACAGGGCTACGAGCAGTACTTC. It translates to CSASTQGYEQYF.